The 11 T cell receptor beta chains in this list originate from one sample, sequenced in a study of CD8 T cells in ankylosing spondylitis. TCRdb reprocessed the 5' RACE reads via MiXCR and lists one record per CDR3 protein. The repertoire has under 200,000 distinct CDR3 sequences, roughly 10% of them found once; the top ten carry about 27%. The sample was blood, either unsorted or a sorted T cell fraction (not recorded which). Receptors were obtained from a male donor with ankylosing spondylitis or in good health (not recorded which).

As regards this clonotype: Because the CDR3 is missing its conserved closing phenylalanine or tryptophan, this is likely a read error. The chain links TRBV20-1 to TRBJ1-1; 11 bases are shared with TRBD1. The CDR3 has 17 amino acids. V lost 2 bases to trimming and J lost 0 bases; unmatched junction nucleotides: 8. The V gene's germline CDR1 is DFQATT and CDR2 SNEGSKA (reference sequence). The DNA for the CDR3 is TGCAGTGCTAGACAACAGGGACAGGGGGTGATGAACACTGAAGCTTTCCTT. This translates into CSARQQGQGVMNTEAFL.

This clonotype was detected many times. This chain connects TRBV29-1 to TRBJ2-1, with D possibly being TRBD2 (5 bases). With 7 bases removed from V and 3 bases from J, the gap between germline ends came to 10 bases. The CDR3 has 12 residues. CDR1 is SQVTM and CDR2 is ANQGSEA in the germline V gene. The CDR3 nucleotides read TGCAGCGGGGTGGAGGACTACAATGAGCAGTTCTTC. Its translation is CSGVEDYNEQFF.

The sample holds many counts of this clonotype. The CDR3 protein is CSAAYWTSGGVNEQFF. The CDR3 DNA reads TGCAGTGCTGCTTACTGGACTAGCGGGGGAGTCAATGAGCAGTTCTTC. The V gene is TRBV20-1, the J gene TRBJ2-1; the match to TRBD2 covers 13 bases. Trimming at V came to 5 bases and at J to 6 bases, leaving 10 bases not matched to a gene. The CDR3 consists of 16 residues. CDR1 and CDR2 (germline): DFQATT, SNEGSKA (reference sequence).

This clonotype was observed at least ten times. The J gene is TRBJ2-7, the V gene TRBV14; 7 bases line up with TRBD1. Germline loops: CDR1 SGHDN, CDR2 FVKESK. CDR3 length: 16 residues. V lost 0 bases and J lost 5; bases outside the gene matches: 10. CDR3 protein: CASSQDRTGAGHEQYF. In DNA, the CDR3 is TGTGCCAGCAGCCAAGATCGAACAGGGGCGGGCCACGAGCAGTACTTC.

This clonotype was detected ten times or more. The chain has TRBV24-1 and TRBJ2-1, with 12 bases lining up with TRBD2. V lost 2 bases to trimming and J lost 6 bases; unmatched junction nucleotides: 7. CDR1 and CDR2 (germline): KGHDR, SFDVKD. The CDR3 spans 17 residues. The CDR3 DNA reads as TGTGCCACCAGTGATTCGAGGACTAGCGGGATGGTCAATGAGCAGTTCTTC. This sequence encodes CATSDSRTSGMVNEQFF.

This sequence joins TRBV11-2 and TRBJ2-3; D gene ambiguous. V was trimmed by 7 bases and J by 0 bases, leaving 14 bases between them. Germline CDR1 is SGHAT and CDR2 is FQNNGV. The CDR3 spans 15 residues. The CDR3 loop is CASNKIRFSTDTQYF. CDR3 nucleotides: TGTGCCAGCAACAAGATCAGGTTTAGCACAGATACGCAGTATTTT.

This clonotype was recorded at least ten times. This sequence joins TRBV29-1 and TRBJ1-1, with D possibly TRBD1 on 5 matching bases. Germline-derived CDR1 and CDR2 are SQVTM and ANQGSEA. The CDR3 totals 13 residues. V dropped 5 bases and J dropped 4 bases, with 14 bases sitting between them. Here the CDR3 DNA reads TGCAGCGTTAGCGGGGCGACGGGCACTGAAGCTTTCTTT. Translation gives CSVSGATGTEAFF.

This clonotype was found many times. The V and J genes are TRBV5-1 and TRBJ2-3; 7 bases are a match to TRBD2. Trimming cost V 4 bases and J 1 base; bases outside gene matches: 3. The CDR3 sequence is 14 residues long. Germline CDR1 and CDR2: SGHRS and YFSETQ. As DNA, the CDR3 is TGCGCCAGCAGCCGCGGGGGACGCACAGATACGCAGTATTTT. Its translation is CASSRGGRTDTQYF.

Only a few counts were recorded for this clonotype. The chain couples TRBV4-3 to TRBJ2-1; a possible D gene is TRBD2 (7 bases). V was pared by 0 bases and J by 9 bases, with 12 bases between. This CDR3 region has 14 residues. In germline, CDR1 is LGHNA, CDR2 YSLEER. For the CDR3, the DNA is TGCGCCAGCAGCCAAGAGGGGGGGCTGAGTGAGCAGTTCTTC. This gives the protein CASSQEGGLSEQFF.

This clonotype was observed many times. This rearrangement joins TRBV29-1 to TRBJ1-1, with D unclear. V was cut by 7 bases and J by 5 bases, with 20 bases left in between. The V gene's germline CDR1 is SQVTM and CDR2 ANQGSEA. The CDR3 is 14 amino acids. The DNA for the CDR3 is TGCAGCGCCATGGCCCCCCCCAGCCGGACTGAAGCTTTCTTT. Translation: CSAMAPPSRTEAFF.

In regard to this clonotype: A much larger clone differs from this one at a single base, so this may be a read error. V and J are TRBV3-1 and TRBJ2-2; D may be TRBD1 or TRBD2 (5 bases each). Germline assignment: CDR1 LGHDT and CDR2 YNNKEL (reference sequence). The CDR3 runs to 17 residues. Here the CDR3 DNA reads TGTGCCAGCAGCCAAGAGAACAGGATCAAGAACACCGGGGTGCTGTTTTTT. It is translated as CASSQENRIKNTGVLFF.